This T cell receptor (beta chain) emerged from a study of somatic mutations in cytotoxic T cells in rheumatoid arthritis. Findings and caveats of the study: Measurement of CD8+ T-cell clonality revealed no significant difference between rheumatoid arthritis patients and age-matched healthy controls.

About this clone: Antigen: not known.

This table comes from immunoSEQ multiplex PCR, and its TCRdb copy is limited to in-frame clones, with some not included. The sample yields about 19,000 clones, roughly four fifths seen once. The source of this sequence is an adult with rheumatoid arthritis. The sequencing sample was made of CD8+ T cells sorted from blood.

The CDR3: CASSVVGSHGDTQYF. CDR3 nucleotides: TGTGCCAGCAGCGTAGTCGGGAGCCATGGGGATACGCAGTATTTT. The V call is TRBV9, the J call TRBJ2-3; maybe TRBD2 (6 bases). Trimming stripped 0 bases from V and 6 bases from J, with 14 bases between. This CDR3 region has 15 residues. Germline V gives CDR1 SGDLS, CDR2 YYNGEE.